A selection of T cell receptor beta chains follows, all from one sample in a study of memory CD4+ T cells and cytomegalovirus serostatus. Profiling relied on immunoSEQ multiplex PCR, and the TCRdb table lists in-frame clones only, not all of them. The sample carries about 27,000 clones, about 75% recorded once. Sequencing was done on a sample of memory CD4+ T cells from blood. The receptors derive from an adult in good health and CMV-seronegative. Each CDR3 is given with its conserved first and last residue.

V gene,CDR3 protein
TRBV11-3,CASSLNGETQYF
TRBV5-1,CASGPNGDPYNEQFF
TRBV14,CASSQVGVSPTF
TRBV10-3,CAISAVDRAGEQYF
TRBV30,CAWSPGGARETQYF
TRBV9,CASSSGVNKETQYF
TRBV9,CASSVDPGLAGGGRETQYF
TRBV11-3,CASSRGNALDTQYF
TRBV7-9,CASSLPFRLAGVSNEQFF
TRBV11-2,CASSLTGEAFF
TRBV4-1,CASSQEGTTVNSNQPQHF
TRBV28,CASRPGANTEAFF
TRBV7-9,CASSLRRGTSGNTIYF
TRBV2,CASSVRDTGSGNTIYF
TRBV11-2,CASSIDASRAHEQFF
TRBV28,CASSSTGTGVEQYF
TRBV7-2,CASSPLGSSGGYNEQFF
TRBV7-2,CASSPLAVGGYTEAFF
TRBV7-2,CASSLAKGNSYGYTF
TRBV27,CASSEGQLGSQPQHF
TRBV5-4,CASSLGAGHLDYGYTF
TRBV19,CASSPIGGRNTEAFF
TRBV14,CASSQRAGYYGYTF
TRBV2,CASSDQRGFQYF
TRBV12-5,CASAPGTVTGELFF
TRBV12-5,CASGLQAGGGDEQFF
TRBV6-1,CASGQGVLSGNTIYF
TRBV6-1,CASSDPQGGGTYGYTF
TRBV7-9,CASSLAGTGTNYGYTF
TRBV6-6,CASSYNDYGYTF
TRBV29-1,CSVDGRGFLTDTQYF
TRBV18,CASSPDEGRLKLFF
TRBV14,CASSPGVTDTQYF
TRBV19,CASSRGEGRGTKTQYF
TRBV6-5,CAGRVSWNTEAFF
TRBV5-1,CASSLNPQGDQPQHF
TRBV10-3,CAIGATNEKLFF
TRBV19,CASSKKAPVTEKLFF
TRBV6-1,CASSERNRENTEAFF
TRBV28,CASSQTPWVVGLDAEAFF
TRBV4-3,CASSQKDRGREKLFF
TRBV13,CASSQLTRQQGLSNYGYTF
TRBV6-5,CASSPTAPERYEQYF
TRBV7-2,CASSSDRVNTEAFF
TRBV11-2,CASSSSAFPTEQYF
TRBV10-3,CAISESYRDRNQPQHF
TRBV30,CAWGGQVWSTEAFF
TRBV5-1,CASSVTRTHEQYF
TRBV6-6,CASTRGGTSGNTIYF
TRBV5-1,CASSLSGAPLGAGANYGYTF
TRBV5-4,CASSLAGGTSDTQYF
TRBV7-2,CASSLGAQETQYF
TRBV19,CASSILYRGNQPQHF
TRBV6-4,CASSVSRGADTGELFF
TRBV10-3,CAISESGQTRETQYF
TRBV27,CASNHRGQGYEQYF
TRBV7-8,CASSSQSGATNEKLFF